A selection of T cell receptor beta chains follows, all from one sample in a study of cytomegalovirus exposure and HLA in healthy donors. The assay was immunoSEQ multiplex PCR, and TCRdb's table has in-frame clones only and misses some. The table shows 150,000 to 200,000 clones, with roughly 86% occurring only once. The specimen was PBMCs. The receptor source for this set is a man aged 18 to 29 in good health and CMV-seropositive. CDR3s include the opening cysteine and the closing phenylalanine or tryptophan. The order of the fields is clone size, D gene, J gene, V gene, CDR3 DNA, CDR3 protein. D genes are given only for firm matches. The size entry is marked missing in some rows and otherwise reads once, few, many or a size class.

NA | TRBD1 | TRBJ2-1 | TRBV2 | TGTGCCAGCAGGAGGACAGGGGCGTACAATGAGCAGTTCTTC | CASRRTGAYNEQFF
NA | TRBD2 | TRBJ2-7 | TRBV7-9 | TGTGCCAGCAGCTTAGGTTCCGGACTAGCGGAGTCCTACGAGCAGTACTTC | CASSLGSGLAESYEQYF
NA | NA | TRBJ1-1 | TRBV6-1 | TGTGCCAGCAGTGGCCTCGGAGCGGTACGCGAAGCTTTCTTT | CASSGLGAVREAFF
NA | NA | TRBJ2-3 | TRBV7-7 | TGTGCTAGCAGCTTAGAACTGTCAGATACGCAGTATTTT | CASSLELSDTQYF
NA | NA | TRBJ2-7 | TRBV7-8 | TGTGCCAGCAGCTTAAAGGTGGGGGGGGCGGGGTCTATCTACGAGCAGTACTTC | CASSLKVGGAGSIYEQYF
NA | TRBD2 | TRBJ2-7 | TRBV5-6 | TGTGCCAGCAGCTTGTCGCGACTAGCGGGAGGCTACGAGCAGTACTTC | CASSLSRLAGGYEQYF
NA | TRBD1 | TRBJ1-2 | TRBV18 | TGTGCCAGCTCACCATCTACCGGGACAGGGTCACTTGGCTACACCTTC | CASSPSTGTGSLGYTF
NA | NA | TRBJ1-1 | TRBV30 | TGTGCCTGGAACGAGGGATTGAACACTGAAGCTTTCTTT | CAWNEGLNTEAFF
NA | TRBD1 | TRBJ2-7 | TRBV5-5 | TGTGCCAGCAGCTTTGGGACAGGGAACTACGAGCAGTACTTC | CASSFGTGNYEQYF
NA | NA | TRBJ1-2 | TRBV6-1 | TGTGCCAGCAGTGAAGATTGGAGGGAGGGAAACTATGGCTACACCTTC | CASSEDWREGNYGYTF
NA | NA | TRBJ1-1 | TRBV10-3 | TGTGCCATCAGTGTAGGCGGGAACACTGAAGCTTTCTTT | CAISVGGNTEAFF
NA | TRBD1 | TRBJ2-5 | TRBV28 | TGTGCCAGCTGGACAGGGGGCCAAGAGACCCAGTACTTC | CASWTGGQETQYF
NA | NA | TRBJ1-2 | TRBV30 | TGTGCCTGGAGTGTAGGGGCAGCCTATGGCTACACCTTC | CAWSVGAAYGYTF
NA | NA | TRBJ1-5 | TRBV6-1 | TGTGCCAGCAGTGGGACGGACAATAGCAATCAGCCCCAGCATTTT | CASSGTDNSNQPQHF
NA | NA | TRBJ2-1 | TRBV6-5 | TGTGCCAGCAGTGGGGAGTTAGGTGAGCAGTTCTTC | CASSGELGEQFF
NA | TRBD1 | TRBJ1-5 | TRBV18 | TGTGCCAGCTCACCCGGGACAGGGGGTCAGCCCCAGCATTTT | CASSPGTGGQPQHF
NA | NA | TRBJ2-7 | TRBV30 | TGTGCCTGGGGGGGACTGTCCTACGAGCAGTACTTC | CAWGGLSYEQYF
NA | TRBD2 | TRBJ2-1 | TRBV9 | TGTGCCAGCAGCGTAGGGGGGGCTAGCGGGAAAGGTTCACAGTTCTTC | CASSVGGASGKGSQFF
NA | TRBD2 | TRBJ2-2 | TRBV11-3 | TGTGCCAGCAGCTTAACTAGCGGGATAAACACCGGGGAGCTGTTTTTT | CASSLTSGINTGELFF
NA | NA | TRBJ2-7 | TRBV10-2 | TGCGCCAGTGGACAGTCGGGCTACGAGCAGTACTTC | CASGQSGYEQYF
NA | TRBD1 | TRBJ2-7 | TRBV19 | TGTGCCAGTAGTCCACCCGGACAGGGATACGAGCAGTACTTC | CASSPPGQGYEQYF
NA | TRBD2 | TRBJ2-2 | TRBV5-1 | TGCGCCAGCAGCTGGACTAGCGGGAGCCAAAACACCGGGGAGCTGTTTTTT | CASSWTSGSQNTGELFF
NA | NA | TRBJ2-2 | TRBV5-1 | TGCGCCAGCAGCTTGGACGATCGCGGGAACACCGGGGAGCTGTTTTTT | CASSLDDRGNTGELFF
NA | NA | TRBJ1-2 | TRBV7-2 | TGTGCCAGCAGCTTAATAACGGATGGCTACACCTTC | CASSLITDGYTF
NA | NA | TRBJ2-7 | TRBV18 | TGTGCCAGCTCATTATACAGGGCTTCCTACGAGCAGTACTTC | CASSLYRASYEQYF
NA | NA | TRBJ1-2 | TRBV5-4 | TGTGCCAGCAGCTCAGATAACTATGGCTACACCTTC | CASSSDNYGYTF
NA | NA | TRBJ1-4 | TRBV29-1 | TGCAGCGTTGACTCTCCAGGCCCAGAAGAAAAACTGTTTTTT | CSVDSPGPEEKLFF
NA | NA | TRBJ2-1 | TRBV18 | TGTGCCAGCTCACCACCGGCCCGCGGACAGTGGGTTTATATGCAAAATTACAATGAGCAGTTCTTC | CASSPPARGQWVYMQNYNEQFF
NA | TRBD1 | TRBJ2-7 | TRBV28 | TGTGCCAGCAGCACTTTAGGGGGCTGGGAATACGAGCAGTACTTC | CASSTLGGWEYEQYF
NA | NA | TRBJ2-1 | TRBV9 | TGTGCCAGCAGCGTAGAAGGAGGCTCCTACAATGAGCAGTTCTTC | CASSVEGGSYNEQFF
NA | TRBD1 | TRBJ1-3 | TRBV27 | TGTGCCAGCAGCTCCACCGGGACAGGGGGCCGACGTGGAAACACCATATATTTT | CASSSTGTGGRRGNTIYF
NA | TRBD1 | TRBJ2-7 | TRBV27 | TGTGCCAGCAGCCCCGGGACAGTCTACGAGCAGTACTTC | CASSPGTVYEQYF
NA | NA | TRBJ2-7 | TRBV15 | TGTGCCACCAGCAGAGCAGACGGGGAGGGGGACGAGCAGTACTTC | CATSRADGEGDEQYF
NA | NA | TRBJ2-2 | TRBV4-1 | TGCGCCAGCAGCCAACCGACTAAATCCACCGGGGAGCTGTTTTTT | CASSQPTKSTGELFF
NA | TRBD1 | TRBJ1-2 | TRBV5-4 | TGTGCCAGCAGCTTCGGACAGGATGGCTACACCTTC | CASSFGQDGYTF
NA | TRBD2 | TRBJ2-5 | TRBV14 | TGTGCCAGCAGCCAAGGGCTAGCGGGAGTCGAGACCCAGTACTTC | CASSQGLAGVETQYF
NA | NA | TRBJ2-1 | TRBV18 | TGTGCCAGCTCACCTATGGAGGGAAGGTACAATGAGCAGTTCTTC | CASSPMEGRYNEQFF
NA | TRBD2 | TRBJ2-7 | TRBV27 | TGTGCCAGCAGTTTATCGAGGGCTAGCGGGACCCCACAGTACTTC | CASSLSRASGTPQYF
once | TRBD1 | TRBJ2-7 | TRBV30 | TGTGCCTGGAAACCCGGGACAGGCTACGAGCAGTACTTC | CAWKPGTGYEQYF
NA | TRBD1 | TRBJ2-7 | TRBV7-6 | TGTGCCAGCAGCTTAGGGACAGGAGCCGGGGAGCAGTACTTC | CASSLGTGAGEQYF
NA | TRBD2 | TRBJ2-1 | TRBV9 | TGTGCCAGCAGCGTGGGACTAGCGGGAGTGAGGAGGGAGCAGTTCTTC | CASSVGLAGVRREQFF
few | NA | TRBJ1-1 | TRBV19 | TGTGCCAGTACTGCCGGGTCACACACTGAAGCTTTCTTT | CASTAGSHTEAFF
NA | TRBD2 | TRBJ2-2 | TRBV28 | TGTGCCAGCAGCATGGGGGGGTTTTTCGGGGAGCTGTTTTTT | CASSMGGFFGELFF
NA | NA | TRBJ1-2 | TRBV11-2 | TGTGCCAGCAGCCCCGACGGGGTAGTCTACACCTTC | CASSPDGVVYTF
NA | NA | TRBJ2-1 | TRBV13 | TGTGCCAGCAGCTTACAGTCGCAGGGAAGAAGCAATGAGCAGTTCTTC | CASSLQSQGRSNEQFF
NA | TRBD1 | TRBJ2-3 | TRBV28 | TGTGCCAGCAGTCCACAGGGGTATACGCAGTATTTT | CASSPQGYTQYF
NA | NA | TRBJ2-5 | TRBV5-1 | TGCGCCAGCAGCTTCGGACAGCCCCAAGAGACCCAGTACTTC | CASSFGQPQETQYF
NA | NA | TRBJ1-2 | TRBV18 | TGTGCCAGCTCACCAGACAAAAACTATGGCTACACCTTC | CASSPDKNYGYTF
NA | NA | TRBJ2-1 | TRBV11-2 | TGTGCCAGCAGCTTAGTTCAACGGTACAATGAGCAGTTCTTC | CASSLVQRYNEQFF
NA | TRBD2 | TRBJ2-1 | TRBV7-3 | TGTGCCAGCAGCCCCGTAGCGGGAAGGTTGGATGAGCAGTTCTTC | CASSPVAGRLDEQFF
NA | TRBD1 | TRBJ2-7 | TRBV13 | TGTGCCAGCAGCTTGACCCGAATCCCGGACAGGGGGTACGAGCAGTACTTC | CASSLTRIPDRGYEQYF
NA | NA | TRBJ1-4 | TRBV7-2 | TGTGCCAGCAGACGACCGGGTAATGAAAAACTGTTTTTT | CASRRPGNEKLFF
NA | NA | TRBJ2-7 | TRBV14 | TGTGCCAGCAGCCGTTTACAGGGTGCCGAGCAGTACTTC | CASSRLQGAEQYF
NA | TRBD1 | TRBJ2-1 | TRBV2 | TGTGCCAGCAGTTTAAAACAGGGGGCGACAATCAATGAGCAGTTCTTC | CASSLKQGATINEQFF
NA | TRBD2 | TRBJ2-1 | TRBV27 | TGTGCCAGCAGTTTCAAGGGACTAGCGGGGGATTACAATGAGCAGTTCTTC | CASSFKGLAGDYNEQFF
NA | TRBD1 | TRBJ2-6 | TRBV2 | TGTGCCAGCAGTTCTGGACAGGGTAGGGCCAACGTCCTGACTTTC | CASSSGQGRANVLTF
NA | TRBD1 | TRBJ2-7 | TRBV5-1 | TGCGCCAGCAGCTTGAAGGGACAGGGGATGGAGTACGAGCAGTACTTC | CASSLKGQGMEYEQYF